These T cell receptor beta chains were read from a single sample in a study of blood T cell repertoires in COVID-19. Profiled with immunoSEQ multiplex PCR; TCRdb holds only in-frame clones, not every one. Seen here are under 200,000 clones, about four fifths observed once, and the top ten hold 6.5% to 8%. Sequenced sample: peripheral blood. The receptors were gathered from a man aged 70-80 years with active or convalescent COVID-19. CDR3s include the opening cysteine and the closing phenylalanine or tryptophan. The order of the fields is J gene, D gene, V gene, clone size, CDR3 protein, CDR3 DNA. D genes are given only for firm matches. Expanded clones get a size class; other rows say once, few or many, or leave the size out.

TRBJ2-1 | . | TRBV19 | . | CASSPHSGANNEQFF | TGTGCCAGTAGTCCTCATAGCGGAGCCAACAATGAGCAGTTCTTC
TRBJ1-2 | TRBD1 | TRBV29-1 | few | CSVGQGADGYTF | TGCAGCGTTGGCCAGGGGGCTGATGGCTACACCTTC
TRBJ2-5 | . | TRBV9 | . | CASSVSLQETQYF | TGTGCCAGCAGCGTATCTCTCCAAGAGACCCAGTACTTC
TRBJ2-2 | TRBD1 | TRBV5-4 | few | CAGGQGAQNTGELFF | TGTGCCGGGGGCCAGGGGGCACAGAACACCGGGGAGCTGTTTTTT
TRBJ1-3 | . | TRBV5-1 | . | CASSLGRDLNTIYF | TGCGCCAGCAGCTTGGGACGGGACTTAAACACCATATATTTT
TRBJ1-5 | . | TRBV30 | . | CAWTQGNQPQHF | TGTGCCTGGACGCAGGGTAATCAGCCCCAGCATTTT
TRBJ2-3 | TRBD2 | TRBV2 | . | CANKKTSGATDTQYF | TGTGCCAATAAAAAGACTAGCGGGGCCACAGATACGCAGTATTTT
TRBJ2-7 | . | TRBV6-6 | few | CASSYSTLATSYEQYF | TGTGCCAGCAGTTACTCGACACTGGCCACCTCCTACGAGCAGTACTTC
TRBJ1-2 | . | TRBV7-2 | . | CASSRGGNYGYTF | TGTGCCAGCAGCCGCGGGGGTAACTATGGCTACACCTTC
TRBJ2-5 | . | TRBV4-1 | . | CASSEQVQETQYF | TGCGCCAGCAGCGAACAGGTTCAAGAGACCCAGTACTTC
TRBJ1-2 | . | TRBV20-1 | few | CSASQGNGYTF | TGCAGTGCGTCCCAGGGCAATGGCTACACCTTC
TRBJ2-7 | . | TRBV3-1/TRBV3-2 | . | CASSQEEQGKLYEQYF | TGTGCCAGCAGCCAAGAAGAGCAGGGAAAACTCTACGAGCAGTACTTC
TRBJ1-3 | TRBD1 | TRBV5-1 | . | CASSQAPAGGSGNTIYF | TGCGCCAGCAGCCAAGCACCTGCAGGGGGCTCTGGAAACACCATATATTTT
TRBJ2-1 | TRBD2 | TRBV7-3 | once | CASANPGTRSSYNEQFF | TGTGCCAGCGCGAATCCGGGGACTAGGAGCTCCTACAATGAGCAGTTCTTC
TRBJ1-1 | . | TRBV6-2/TRBV6-3 | . | CASSYPWGDTEAFF | TGTGCCAGCAGTTACCCGTGGGGGGACACTGAAGCTTTCTTT
TRBJ2-2 | . | TRBV5-1 | . | CAGRLALNTGELFF | TGCGCCGGACGTTTAGCGCTTAACACCGGGGAGCTGTTTTTT
TRBJ1-1 | . | TRBV3-1/TRBV3-2 | . | CASSHQGNTEAFF | TGTGCCAGCAGCCACCAGGGTAACACTGAAGCTTTCTTT
TRBJ2-5 | . | TRBV5-6 | . | CASSRTREGETQYF | TGTGCCAGCAGCCGAACCAGGGAAGGAGAGACCCAGTACTTC
TRBJ2-5 | . | TRBV9 | . | CASSVSSSAVTQYF | TGTGCCAGCAGCGTCTCTTCTAGTGCGGTGACCCAGTACTTC
TRBJ1-1 | TRBD1 | TRBV18 | . | CASSPGQGPYTEAFF | TGTGCCAGCTCACCAGGACAGGGCCCGTACACTGAAGCTTTCTTT
TRBJ2-1 | TRBD2 | TRBV10-3 | once | CATRGTSLGEQFF | TGTGCCACGCGCGGGACTAGCCTGGGTGAGCAGTTCTTC
TRBJ1-6 | TRBD1 | TRBV3-1/TRBV3-2 | few | CASNHGTGGGSPLHF | TGTGCCAGCAACCACGGGACAGGGGGCGGTTCACCCCTCCACTTT
TRBJ1-1 | . | TRBV5-6 | . | CASSLSGGTQGFGAFF | TGTGCCAGCAGCTTGAGTGGGGGGACTCAAGGCTTTGGGGCTTTCTTT
TRBJ1-1 | . | TRBV7-6 | . | CASSLTTGTEAFF | TGTGCCAGCAGCTTAACCACGGGGACTGAAGCTTTCTTT
TRBJ2-5 | TRBD1 | TRBV7-8 | . | CASRQNTGGVSETQYF | TGTGCCAGCAGACAAAATACAGGGGGCGTATCGGAGACCCAGTACTTC
TRBJ2-3 | TRBD2 | TRBV5-4 | . | CASSLKTSGGDTQYF | TGTGCCAGCAGCTTGAAGACTAGCGGGGGTGATACGCAGTATTTT
TRBJ1-6 | TRBD1 | TRBV7-6 | . | CASSLGDRGVSPLHF | TGTGCCAGCAGCTTAGGGGACAGGGGTGTTTCACCCCTCCACTTT
TRBJ2-1 | TRBD2 | TRBV7-8 | . | CASSSDWGGESEQFF | TGTGCCAGCAGCTCCGACTGGGGGGGAGAGTCTGAGCAGTTCTTC
TRBJ1-4 | TRBD1 | TRBV15 | . | CATRRIAGGANEKLFF | TGTGCCACCAGGAGGATCGCAGGGGGAGCGAATGAAAAACTGTTTTTT
TRBJ2-4 | . | TRBV5-1 | . | CASSRSWEAGGIQYF | TGCGCCAGCAGCCGGTCATGGGAGGCGGGCGGCATTCAGTACTTC
TRBJ1-1 | . | TRBV7-8 | . | CASTVVTVNTEAFF | TGTGCCAGCACCGTGGTCACAGTGAACACTGAAGCTTTCTTT
TRBJ2-4 | . | TRBV5-5 | few | CASSHVRGAKNIQYF | TGTGCCAGCAGCCACGTCCGGGGGGCCAAAAACATTCAGTACTTC
TRBJ2-7 | . | TRBV2 | . | CASSEARGGEQYF | TGTGCCAGCAGTGAAGCTAGAGGTGGCGAGCAGTACTTC
TRBJ2-7 | TRBD1 | TRBV23-1 | . | CASFKGGTGKRFYEQYF | TGCGCCAGCTTCAAGGGGGGGACAGGGAAAAGGTTTTACGAGCAGTACTTC
TRBJ1-2 | TRBD1 | TRBV30 | . | CAWSRGLSGQGYGYTF | TGTGCCTGGAGTCGAGGTCTGTCGGGACAGGGGTATGGCTACACCTTC
TRBJ1-4 | TRBD1 | TRBV30 | . | CACQGQPHEKLFF | TGTGCCTGTCAGGGACAGCCGCATGAAAAACTGTTTTTT
TRBJ1-1 | . | TRBV11-3 | . | CASSLESTGEAFF | TGTGCCAGCAGCTTAGAAAGCACAGGTGAAGCTTTCTTT
TRBJ1-4 | TRBD1 | TRBV2 | few | CASRDRHAGNEKLFF | TGTGCCAGCAGGGACAGGCACGCGGGGAATGAAAAACTGTTTTTT
TRBJ1-6 | . | TRBV5-1 | . | CASSLGDGKSNSPLHF | TGCGCCAGCAGCTTGGGCGACGGGAAGAGCAATTCACCCCTCCACTTT
TRBJ1-3 | . | TRBV19 | . | CASSPIYSGNTIYF | TGTGCCAGTAGCCCTATTTACTCTGGAAACACCATATATTTT
TRBJ1-1 | . | TRBV18 | . | CASSPISNSGTEAFF | TGTGCCAGCTCACCAATTTCTAATTCCGGCACTGAAGCTTTCTTT
TRBJ1-4 | TRBD1 | TRBV30 | . | CAWSGPGQGYEKLFF | TGTGCCTGGAGTGGCCCCGGACAGGGGTATGAAAAACTGTTTTTT
TRBJ1-5 | . | TRBV19 | few | CASSIRDSNQPQHF | TGTGCCAGTAGTATCCGGGATAGCAATCAGCCCCAGCATTTT
TRBJ1-1 | TRBD1 | TRBV18 | . | CASSPVAQGGTMNTEAFF | TGTGCCAGCTCACCAGTTGCGCAGGGGGGCACCATGAACACTGAAGCTTTCTTT
TRBJ2-7 | . | TRBV19 | . | CASRLTGTFDYEQYF | TGTGCCAGTAGATTAACCGGGACATTTGATTACGAGCAGTACTTC
TRBJ1-3 | . | TRBV28 | . | CASTSGSSGNTIYF | TGTGCCAGCACCTCGGGGAGCTCTGGAAACACCATATATTTT
TRBJ1-1 | . | TRBV10-3 | few | CAITRGTNTEAFF | TGTGCCATCACTAGGGGCACGAACACTGAAGCTTTCTTT
TRBJ2-3 | TRBD1 | TRBV9 | . | CASSVGEPGQSTDTQYF | TGTGCCAGCAGCGTAGGAGAGCCGGGACAGAGCACAGATACGCAGTATTTT